The rows below give T cell receptor beta chains drawn from one sample of a study of Ad26.COV2.S vaccination and SARS-CoV-2 variants. Profiled with immunoSEQ multiplex PCR; TCRdb holds only in-frame clones, not every one. The repertoire holds more than 300,000 clones, with around 89% as singletons. This specimen consisted of peripheral blood, obtained in a trial of Ad26.COV2.S vaccine versus placebo. These TCRs come from a person aged 18-65 years who received the Ad26.COV2.S COVID-19 vaccine or a placebo. Each CDR3 is given with its conserved first and last residue. The D gene is left open where the match is weak. Only part of the rows carry a size: once, few, many, or a class if the clone is expanded.

clone size	V gene	D gene	J gene	CDR3 DNA	CDR3 protein
.	TRBV6-5	.	TRBJ1-4	TGTGCCAGCGGGGCCCATGCAACTAATGAAAAACTGTTTTTT	CASGAHATNEKLFF
.	TRBV9	TRBD2	TRBJ2-1	TGTGCCAGCAGCGTATTCTATACGGCGGGAGGGTCCCATGAGCAGTTCTTC	CASSVFYTAGGSHEQFF
.	TRBV2	.	TRBJ2-3	TGTGCCAGCAGTGAAGGGACAGTCACAGATACGCAGTATTTT	CASSEGTVTDTQYF
.	TRBV2	.	TRBJ2-3	TGTGCCAGCAGTGAGTTTGGGGGCGGTTCAGATACGCAGTATTTT	CASSEFGGGSDTQYF
.	TRBV30	.	TRBJ1-2	TGTGCCCGGGCCAGGGAGCGTGACTATGGCTACACCTTC	CARARERDYGYTF
.	TRBV19	.	TRBJ1-3	TGTGCCAGTAGTAGGAGCTACTCTGGAAACACCATATATTTT	CASSRSYSGNTIYF
.	TRBV23-1	TRBD2	TRBJ2-7	TGCGCCAGCAGTCAATCGGCGGGGGTTCCCTACGAGCAGTACTTC	CASSQSAGVPYEQYF
.	TRBV9	TRBD2	TRBJ2-3	TGTGCCAGCAGCGGAACTAGCGGCAGATCCACAGATACGCAGTATTTT	CASSGTSGRSTDTQYF
.	TRBV5-6	.	TRBJ2-2	TGTGCCAGCAGCTTGGCCGGAGGTACCGGGGAGCTGTTTTTT	CASSLAGGTGELFF
.	TRBV7-2	TRBD2	TRBJ2-1	TGTGCCAGCAGCCCTAGCCGAGCGGGAGGAGGGAATGAGCAGTTCTTC	CASSPSRAGGGNEQFF
.	TRBV6-5	.	TRBJ1-4	TGTGCCAGCAGTAACCCCGGGACAGAAAAACTGTTTTTT	CASSNPGTEKLFF
.	TRBV5-4	.	TRBJ1-4	TGTGCCAGCAGCTTACAGGGAAGTGGGGAAAAACTGTTTTTT	CASSLQGSGEKLFF
.	TRBV11-2	.	TRBJ1-2	TGTGCCAGCAGCCGGGACGGTGGCTACACCTTC	CASSRDGGYTF
.	TRBV11-2	.	TRBJ2-3	TGTGCCAGCAGCTCCTCCCGGGGAGAAGCTCCAGATACGCAGTATTTT	CASSSSRGEAPDTQYF
.	TRBV9	TRBD1	TRBJ1-5	TGTGCCAGCAGCGTAGCAGGGGGAGGTCAGCCCCAGCATTTT	CASSVAGGGQPQHF
.	TRBV6-6	.	TRBJ2-1	TGTGCCAGCAGTCCCCGGGGGCGGGGGCGGATTACTATCGATGAGCAGTTCTTC	CASSPRGRGRITIDEQFF
.	TRBV5-8	TRBD1	TRBJ2-1	TGTGCCAGCAGCGACCGGGACAGGGCCTCTGAGTTCTTC	CASSDRDRASEFF
.	TRBV7-2	.	TRBJ2-2	TGTGCCAGCAGCTTAGAGGAAGGGAGGGAGCTGTTTTTT	CASSLEEGRELFF
.	TRBV6-2/TRBV6-3	TRBD2	TRBJ2-3	TGTGCCAGCAGTTCCGCTAGCGGAGGACGGGGAGGCCCCACCGATACGCAGTATTTT	CASSSASGGRGGPTDTQYF
once	TRBV12-5	.	TRBJ1-1	TGTGCTAGTGGTCGTGGTATTAGCACTGAAGCTTTCTTT	CASGRGISTEAFF
.	TRBV14	.	TRBJ1-3	TGTGCCAGCAGCCAGGGAGCGGGAAACACCATATATTTT	CASSQGAGNTIYF
few	TRBV25-1	.	TRBJ2-7	TGTGCCAGCAGTGCTGTCGGATCCTACGAGCAGTACTTC	CASSAVGSYEQYF
.	TRBV6-5	TRBD1	TRBJ2-5	TGTGCCAGCACCCACCCCACAGGGGTATCGGAGACCCAGTACTTC	CASTHPTGVSETQYF
.	TRBV2	TRBD2	TRBJ2-1	TGTGCCAGCAGTGAACGGACTAGATCATCCTACAATGAGCAGTTCTTC	CASSERTRSSYNEQFF
.	TRBV20-1	.	TRBJ1-2	TGCAGTGGAGAGGACCGGCGGGGCTACACCTTC	CSGEDRRGYTF
.	TRBV19	.	TRBJ2-7	TGTGCCAGTAACCAAAACCTACTAACCTACGAGCAGTACTTC	CASNQNLLTYEQYF
few	TRBV19	TRBD1	TRBJ1-2	TGTGCCAGTATGGAGGGGGCGCGGATCTATGGCTACACCTTC	CASMEGARIYGYTF
.	TRBV7-9	.	TRBJ2-3	TGTGCCAGCCGTCCAGCGGAGGATAGATATACGCAGTATTTT	CASRPAEDRYTQYF
.	TRBV7-2	.	TRBJ2-3	TGTGCCAGCAGCGAGAGCCGGGATACGCAGTATTTT	CASSESRDTQYF
.	TRBV10-3	TRBD1	TRBJ2-2	TGTGCCATCAGTGCGGCACAGGGGAGTACCGGGGAGCTGTTTTTT	CAISAAQGSTGELFF
.	TRBV19	.	TRBJ1-5	TGTGCCAGTATGGAACAGGGCAGGGGCCCCGGGCAGCCCCAGCATTTT	CASMEQGRGPGQPQHF
.	TRBV10-3	TRBD2	TRBJ2-1	TGTGCCATCAGTGTTATTCCCGGGACTAGCGCGAACAATGAGCAGTTCTTC	CAISVIPGTSANNEQFF
.	TRBV5-1	.	TRBJ2-3	TGCGCCAGCAGCTCCGAACCTCCTTCGGATACGCAGTATTTT	CASSSEPPSDTQYF
.	TRBV7-9	.	TRBJ1-1	TGTGCCAGCAGCCTCCGGGCACCCCAGAACACTGAAGCTTTCTTT	CASSLRAPQNTEAFF
.	TRBV28	TRBD2	TRBJ2-7	TGTGCCAGCAGTGGGGGGGCTAGCGGGAACTACGAGCAGTACTTC	CASSGGASGNYEQYF
.	TRBV7-6	.	TRBJ2-7	TGTGCCAGCAGCTTAGGTCGGTCATACGAGCAGTACTTC	CASSLGRSYEQYF